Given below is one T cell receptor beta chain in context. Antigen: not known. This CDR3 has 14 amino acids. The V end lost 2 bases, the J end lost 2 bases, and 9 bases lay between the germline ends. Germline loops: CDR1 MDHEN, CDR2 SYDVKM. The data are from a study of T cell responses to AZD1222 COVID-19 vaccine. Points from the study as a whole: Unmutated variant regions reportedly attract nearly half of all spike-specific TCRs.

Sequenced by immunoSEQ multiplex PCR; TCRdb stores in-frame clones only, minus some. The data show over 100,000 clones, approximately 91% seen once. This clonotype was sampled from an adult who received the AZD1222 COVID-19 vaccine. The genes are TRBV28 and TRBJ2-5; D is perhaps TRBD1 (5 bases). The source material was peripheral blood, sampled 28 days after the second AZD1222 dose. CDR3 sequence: CASSLNAGQETQYF. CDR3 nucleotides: TGTGCCAGCAGTTTAAACGCAGGGCAAGAGACCCAGTACTTC.